This TCR beta chain appears in the sequencing data of a study of CD8+CD57+ T cells in acquired aplastic anemia. Overall study: As sequenced from healthy donors, CD4+ cells averaged roughly 10 million reads.

Study-wide points: It was found that roughly 31 CD8+ CDR3 sequences were shared between patients and controls.

The CDR3 contains 15 residues. V dropped 5 bases and J dropped 3 bases, with 17 bases sitting between them. Germline-derived CDR1 and CDR2 are SGHVS and FQNEAQ. Profiling of TCR beta VDJ combinations and CDR3 sequences used genomic DNA as template. MiXCR was run by TCRdb on the reads, yielding one entry per CDR3 protein. Seen here are around 170,000 distinct CDR3 sequences, just under 65% observed once, and the top ten hold less than 55%. This clonotype was seen ten or more times. Antigen: not known. The sample consisted of sorted CD4+, CD8+, or CD8+CD57+ T cells (not recorded which) from PBMCs. The chain is built from TRBV7-8 and TRBJ2-7; D may match TRBD1 or TRBD2 (6 bases each). The sequence came from a human donor in good health. The CDR3 sequence: CASSPGTRRDYEQYF. CDR3 DNA: TGTGCCAGCAGCCCCGGGACACGGCGGGACTACGAGCAGTACTTC.